One and the same sample provided the 14 T cell receptor beta chains below, sequenced in a study of CD8+ T cells in alopecia areata (dated by TCRdb to 2017 to 2018). This sample's treatment or condition label indicates: oral pan-JAK inhibitor, 5-10 mg twice daily. The library came from the immunoSEQ multiplex PCR assay. RNA was extracted from all samples and reverse transcribed into cDNA as template for TCR sequencing. This immuneACCESS table, as held by TCRdb, lists in-frame sequences with V and J called but not all clones. Of the missing ones, under half trace to an unresolved V gene in checked studies; the others have no known cause. This sample comprises around 300,000 clones, 60% of them detected only once. The top ten clonotypes cover around 0.92% of the sample. Source: CD4+ T cells sorted from blood, taken at approximately week 52, from a patient treated with tofacitinib. The receptors originated from a human donor with alopecia areata.

This clone has a single count. The CDR3 DNA reads TGCAGCGTTGGGTTGACGAACACCGGGGAGCTGTTTTTT. Translated, it gives CSVGLTNTGELFF. The chain links TRBV29-1 to TRBJ2-2; D uncertain. V was pared by 4 bases and J by 0 bases, with 6 bases between. CDR1 is SQVTM and CDR2 is ANQGSEA in the germline V gene. CDR3 size: 13 residues.

The rearrangement links TRBV27 to TRBJ1-4, with 7 nucleotides matching TRBD1. Germline CDR1 MNHEY, CDR2 SMNVEV (reference sequence). J was trimmed by 6 bases and V by 5 bases; bases with no gene match: 9. The CDR3 is 15 amino acids. CDR3 protein: CASSPAGGMDEKLFF. The CDR3 nucleotides read TGTGCCAGCAGTCCAGCAGGGGGGATGGATGAAAAACTGTTTTTT. The complete variable domain, with remaining parts taken from reference TRBV27 and TRBJ1-4, reads EAQVTQNPRYLITVTGKKLTVTCSQNMNHEYMSWYRQDPGLGLRQIYYSMNVEVTDKGDVPEGYKVSRKEKRNFPLILESPSPNQTSLYFCASSPAGGMDEKLFFGSGTQLSVL.

This clone was detected only once. The V gene is TRBV7-2, the J gene TRBJ1-1, with 9 bases identical to TRBD1. The CDR3 extends over 15 amino acids. V was clipped by 5 bases and J by 4 bases; unmatched bases: 8. From germline, CDR1 is SGHTA and CDR2 FQGNSA. The CDR3, as DNA: TGTGCCAGCAGCAGGACAGGGGTAGGTGGCACTGAAGCTTTCTTT. It specifies CASSRTGVGGTEAFF.

The V and J genes are TRBV25-1 and TRBJ1-4, with D possibly matching TRBD1 (5 bases). Germline V gene data show CDR1 as MGHDK and CDR2 as SYGVNS. The CDR3 length is 15 residues. The V and J ends lost 2 bases and 5 bases respectively, with 12 bases between them. As DNA, the CDR3 is TGTGCCAGCAGTGAAATCGACAGAACGAATGAAAAACTGTTTTTT. Its protein is CASSEIDRTNEKLFF.

The chain carries TRBV4-1 and TRBJ2-2; the match to TRBD1 covers 7 bases. The germline CDR1 and CDR2 sequences are MGHRA and YSYEKL. The CDR3 spans 16 residues. V shed 0 bases, J shed 4 bases, and the junction held 5 bases outside the gene matches. The CDR3 sequence is CASSQESTGRTGELFF. For the CDR3, the DNA is TGCGCCAGCAGCCAAGAATCGACAGGGCGCACCGGGGAGCTGTTTTTT.

The chain employs TRBV29-1 and TRBJ2-7, with no clear D. From germline, CDR1 is SQVTM and CDR2 ANQGSEA. The CDR3 length is 14 residues. V gave up 0 bases and J gave up 3 bases, with 12 bases separating them. The CDR3 bases are TGCAGCGTTGAAGATCCGCGGCAGAACTACGAGCAGTACTTC. It translates to CSVEDPRQNYEQYF.

The genes are TRBV30 and TRBJ2-2; 8 positions agree with TRBD1. The CDR3 covers 13 residues. Per the germline V gene, CDR1 is GTSNPN and CDR2 is SVGIG (reference sequence). Germline trimming cut 6 bases from V and 5 bases from J; bases unmatched to any gene: 5. As DNA, the CDR3 is TGTGCCTGCCCGACAGGGGAAACCGGGGAGCTGTTTTTT. As protein: CACPTGETGELFF.

This sequence joins TRBV4-1 and TRBJ2-3, with D possibly being TRBD2 (7 bases). V was trimmed by 3 bases and J by 3 bases, leaving 19 bases between them. The CDR3 covers 17 residues. Germline V lookup: CDR1 MGHRA, CDR2 YSYEKL. This chain's CDR3 is CASSHYLEGGPTDTQYF. Written as DNA, the CDR3 is TGCGCCAGCAGCCACTACCTCGAGGGGGGGCCAACAGATACGCAGTATTTT.

This clone was found a few times. The chain employs TRBV29-1 and TRBJ1-1; no firm D call. The CDR3 consists of 9 residues. V was cut by 5 bases and J by 6 bases, with 4 bases left in between. The germline V gene has CDR1 SQVTM and CDR2 ANQGSEA. The CDR3 sequence is CSVLPEAFF. The CDR3 region has the DNA TGCAGCGTTTTGCCTGAAGCTTTCTTT.

V is TRBV29-1 and J is TRBJ2-1; perhaps TRBD2 as D (6 bases). There are 13 residues in the CDR3. Trimming took off 3 bases at V and 8 bases at J, with 14 bases between the two ends. The germline gives CDR1 SQVTM, CDR2 ANQGSEA. CDR3 bases: TGCAGCGTTGACTTACCGGGGGTCGATGAGCAGTTCTTC. Protein: CSVDLPGVDEQFF.

V gene TRBV6-5 combines with J gene TRBJ1-2, with unresolved D. This CDR3 contains 12 residues. Germline CDR1 and CDR2: MNHEY and SVGAGI. V shed 5 bases and J shed 4 bases, with 8 bases lying between them. Written as DNA, the CDR3 is TGTGCCAGCAGTCATCGGGGCTATGGCTACACCTTC. Translating it yields CASSHRGYGYTF.

A few counts support this clone. The CDR3 sequence: CASSSSGETQYF. CDR3 coding DNA: TGTGCCAGCAGCTCCTCCGGGGAGACCCAGTACTTC. This chain links TRBV7-2 with TRBJ2-5, with D unclear. This CDR3 has 12 residues. Trimming removed 4 bases from V and 5 bases from J, with 8 bases in between. CDR1 and CDR2 (germline): SGHTA, FQGNSA.

V is TRBV30 and J is TRBJ2-5; 7 nucleotides agree with TRBD1. CDR3 length: 14 residues. Germline V gene sequence: CDR1 GTSNPN, CDR2 SVGIG (reference sequence). The V segment lost 4 bases and the J segment 4 bases; nucleotides outside the gene matches: 9. CDR3 nucleotide sequence: TGTGCCTGGACCAGACAGGGAAGGGTAGAGACCCAGTACTTC. Translated: CAWTRQGRVETQYF.

The rearrangement joins TRBV30 to TRBJ1-1, with D unresolved. The V and J ends lost 2 bases and 1 base respectively, with 8 bases between them. This CDR3 comprises 13 residues. The V gene's germline CDR1 is GTSNPN and CDR2 SVGIG (reference sequence). CDR3 in DNA: TGTGCCTGGAGTTTAAGGAGGAACACTGAAGCTTTCTTT. Protein product: CAWSLRRNTEAFF.